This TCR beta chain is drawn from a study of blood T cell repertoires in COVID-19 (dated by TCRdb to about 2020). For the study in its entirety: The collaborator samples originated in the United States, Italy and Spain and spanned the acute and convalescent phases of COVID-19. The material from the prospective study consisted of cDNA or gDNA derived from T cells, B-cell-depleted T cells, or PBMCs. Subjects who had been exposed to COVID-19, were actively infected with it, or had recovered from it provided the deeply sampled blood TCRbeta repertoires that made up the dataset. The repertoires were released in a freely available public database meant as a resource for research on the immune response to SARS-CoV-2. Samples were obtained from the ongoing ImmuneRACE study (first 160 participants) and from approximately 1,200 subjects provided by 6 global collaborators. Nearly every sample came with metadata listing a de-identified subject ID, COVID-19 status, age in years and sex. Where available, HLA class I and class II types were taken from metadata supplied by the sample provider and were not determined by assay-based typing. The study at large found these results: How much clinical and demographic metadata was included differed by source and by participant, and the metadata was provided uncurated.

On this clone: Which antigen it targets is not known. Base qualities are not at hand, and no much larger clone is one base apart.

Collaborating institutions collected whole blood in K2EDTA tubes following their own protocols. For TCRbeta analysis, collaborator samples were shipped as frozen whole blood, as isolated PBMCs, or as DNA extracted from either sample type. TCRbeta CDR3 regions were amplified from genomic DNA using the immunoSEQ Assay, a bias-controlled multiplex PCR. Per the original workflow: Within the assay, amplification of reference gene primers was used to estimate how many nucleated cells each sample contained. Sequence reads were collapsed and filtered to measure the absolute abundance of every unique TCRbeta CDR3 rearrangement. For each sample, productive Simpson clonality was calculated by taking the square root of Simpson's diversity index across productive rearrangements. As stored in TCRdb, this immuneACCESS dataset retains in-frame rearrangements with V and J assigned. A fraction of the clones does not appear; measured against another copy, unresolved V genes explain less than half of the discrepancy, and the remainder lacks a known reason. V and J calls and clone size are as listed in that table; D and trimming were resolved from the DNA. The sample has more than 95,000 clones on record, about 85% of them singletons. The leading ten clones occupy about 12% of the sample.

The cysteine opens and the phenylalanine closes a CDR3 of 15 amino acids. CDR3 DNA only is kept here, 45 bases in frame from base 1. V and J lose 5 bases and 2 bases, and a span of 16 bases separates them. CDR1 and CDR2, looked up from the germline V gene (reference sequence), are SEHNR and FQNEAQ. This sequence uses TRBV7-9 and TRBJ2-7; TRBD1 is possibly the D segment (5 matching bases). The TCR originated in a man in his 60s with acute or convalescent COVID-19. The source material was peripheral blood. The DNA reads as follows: TGTGCCAGCAGCAAGACAGTGGCAAGAGCCTACGAGCAGTACTTC. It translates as CASSKTVARAYEQYF.